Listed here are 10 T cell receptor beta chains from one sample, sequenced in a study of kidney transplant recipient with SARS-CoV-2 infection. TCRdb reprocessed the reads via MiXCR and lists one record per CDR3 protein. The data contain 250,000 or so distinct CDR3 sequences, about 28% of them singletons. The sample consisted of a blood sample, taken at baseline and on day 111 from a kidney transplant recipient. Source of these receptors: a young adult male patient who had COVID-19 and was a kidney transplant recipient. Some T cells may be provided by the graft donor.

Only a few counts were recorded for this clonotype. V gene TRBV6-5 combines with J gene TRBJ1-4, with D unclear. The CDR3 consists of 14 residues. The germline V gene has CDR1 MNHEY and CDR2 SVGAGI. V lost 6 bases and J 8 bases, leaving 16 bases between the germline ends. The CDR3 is CASSRTPREEKLFF. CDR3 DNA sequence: TGTGCCAGCAGCCGAACCCCACGTGAGGAAAAACTGTTTTTT.

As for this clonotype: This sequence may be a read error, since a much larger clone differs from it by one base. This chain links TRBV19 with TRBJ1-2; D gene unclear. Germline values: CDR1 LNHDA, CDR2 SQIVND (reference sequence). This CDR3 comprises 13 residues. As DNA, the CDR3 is TGTGCCGGTAGCCTTACCTCGTTCTATGGCTACACCTTC. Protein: CAGSLTSFYGYTF. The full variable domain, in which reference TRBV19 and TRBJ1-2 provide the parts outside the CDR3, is DGGITQSPKYLFRKEGQNVTLSCEQNLNHDAMYWYRQDPGQGLRLIYYSQIVNDFQKGDIAEGYSVSREKKESFPLTVTSAQKNPTAFYLCAGSLTSFYGYTFGSGTRLTVV.

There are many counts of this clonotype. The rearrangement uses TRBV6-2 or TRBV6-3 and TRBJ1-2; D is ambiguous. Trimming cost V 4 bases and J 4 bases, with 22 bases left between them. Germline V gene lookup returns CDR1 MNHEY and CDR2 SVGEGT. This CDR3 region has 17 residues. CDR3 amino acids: CASSLEYCIGKTYGYTF. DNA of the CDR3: TGTGCCAGCAGTTTGGAATACTGCATCGGAAAGACCTATGGCTACACCTTC.

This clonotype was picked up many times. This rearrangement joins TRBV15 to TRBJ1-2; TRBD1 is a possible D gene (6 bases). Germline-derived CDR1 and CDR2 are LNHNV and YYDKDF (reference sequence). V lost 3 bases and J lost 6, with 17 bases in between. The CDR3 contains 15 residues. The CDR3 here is CATSSRGGAIDGYTF. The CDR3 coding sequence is TGTGCCACCAGCAGCAGGGGCGGGGCGATTGATGGCTACACCTTC.

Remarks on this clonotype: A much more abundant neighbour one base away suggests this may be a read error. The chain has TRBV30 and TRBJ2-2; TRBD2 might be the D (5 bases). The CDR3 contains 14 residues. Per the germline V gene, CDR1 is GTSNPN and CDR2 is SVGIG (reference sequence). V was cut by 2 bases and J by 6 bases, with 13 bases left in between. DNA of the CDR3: TGTGCCTGGAGTTGGAGCGACGGGGCCGGGGAGCTGTTTTTT. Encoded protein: CAWSWSDGAGELFF.

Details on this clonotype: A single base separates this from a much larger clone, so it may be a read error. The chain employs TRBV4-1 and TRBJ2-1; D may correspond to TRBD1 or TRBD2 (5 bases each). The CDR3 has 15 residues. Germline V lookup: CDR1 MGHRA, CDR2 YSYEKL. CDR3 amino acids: CASSLWDGSYDEQFF. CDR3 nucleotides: TGCGCCAGCAGCCTCTGGGACGGTTCCTACGATGAGCAGTTCTTC.

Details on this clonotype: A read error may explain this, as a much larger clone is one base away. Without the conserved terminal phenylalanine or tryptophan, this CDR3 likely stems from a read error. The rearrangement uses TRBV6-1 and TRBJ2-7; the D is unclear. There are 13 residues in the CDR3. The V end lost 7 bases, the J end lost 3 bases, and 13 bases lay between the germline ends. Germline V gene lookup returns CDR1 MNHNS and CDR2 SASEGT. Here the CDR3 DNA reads TGTGCCAGCACCCCTAGAGAGTTCTACGAGCAGTACCTC. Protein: CASTPREFYEQYL.

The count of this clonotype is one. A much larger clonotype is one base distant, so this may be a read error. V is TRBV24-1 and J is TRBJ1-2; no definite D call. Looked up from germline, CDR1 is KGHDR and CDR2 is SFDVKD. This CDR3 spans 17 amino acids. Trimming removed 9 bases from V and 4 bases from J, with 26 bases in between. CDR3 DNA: TGTGCCACCGGTAAGACTGCTAGTACCAGAAAGACCTATGGCTACACCTTC. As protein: CATGKTASTRKTYGYTF.

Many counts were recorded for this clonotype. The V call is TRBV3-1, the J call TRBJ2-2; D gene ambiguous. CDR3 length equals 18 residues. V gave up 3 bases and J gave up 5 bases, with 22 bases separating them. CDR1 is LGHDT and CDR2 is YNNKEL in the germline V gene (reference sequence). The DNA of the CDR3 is TGTGCCAGCAGCCACGGGTTTCCCATTTCAGGCTTGACCGGGGAGCTGTTTTTT. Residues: CASSHGFPISGLTGELFF.

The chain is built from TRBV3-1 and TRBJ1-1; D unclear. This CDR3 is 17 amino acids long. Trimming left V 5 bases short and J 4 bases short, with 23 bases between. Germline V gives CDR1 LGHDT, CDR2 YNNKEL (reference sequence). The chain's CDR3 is CASSRWGPISIRTEAFF. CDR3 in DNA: TGTGCCAGCAGCAGATGGGGTCCCATTTCAATTCGCACTGAAGCTTTCTTT.